Listed below are T cell receptor beta chains from one sample, sequenced in a study of blood T cell repertoires in COVID-19. Clones were sequenced by immunoSEQ multiplex PCR, and TCRdb holds only the in-frame ones, with some missing. The sample holds hundreds of thousands of clones, 75% to 90% seen once. The sequencing input was PBMCs or T cells enriched from blood (not recorded which). The receptors here all came from a man aged 25-45 years who had recovered from COVID-19. Each CDR3 is given without its conserved first and last residue. The D gene is left open where the match is weak.

CDR3 length,V gene,D gene,CDR3 protein
12,TRBV11-3,TRBD1,ASSQTGVSEKLF
9,TRBV11-2,.,ASSPGYEQY
12,TRBV5-1,.,ASSLAAGSYEQY
12,TRBV7-2,.,ASSLGRSNEKLF
14,TRBV4-1,.,ASSHVGGAVLYEQY
14,TRBV5-1,.,ASSLAPLQGSETQY
11,TRBV4-2,.,ASSTLDRVEAF
17,TRBV5-1,TRBD2,ASSLVSGRWGGPADTQY
12,TRBV19,.,ASSINNVAEKLF
15,TRBV5-5,.,ASSLGLGDAGANVLT
14,TRBV18,.,ASSPLLQATNEKLF
13,TRBV11-3,.,ASSLRREGTDTQY
7,TRBV20-1,.,SPFPEAF
11,TRBV19,.,ASSQAGSTEAF
11,TRBV28,TRBD1,ASRGQGRNTIY